The 25 T cell receptor beta chains presented below share a single source sample, sequenced in a study of T-cell memory formation after mild COVID-19. TCRdb passed the 5' RACE reads through MiXCR, listing each CDR3 protein once. Here the sample spans about 290,000 distinct CDR3 sequences, over 15% being singletons. Sequencing used PBMCs or a T cell subset sorted from them (not recorded which). Source of these receptors: a young man who had mild COVID-19 (a few samples of this study predate the infection). Cell type and time point are not known.

The V call is TRBV4-3, the J call TRBJ2-1, with 16 bases aligning to TRBD2. The CDR3 has 19 residues. The junction had 5 bases not matched to a gene; V was cut back by 1 base and J by 2 bases. The germline gives CDR1 LGHNA, CDR2 YSLEER. CDR3 sequence reads: CASSQGAGTSGGAYNEQFF. As DNA, the CDR3 is TGCGCCAGCAGCCAAGGTGCAGGGACTAGCGGGGGGGCCTACAATGAGCAGTTCTTC.

This chain uses TRBV6-6 with TRBJ2-2; D might be TRBD2 (5 bases). CDR3 size: 18 residues. With 5 bases removed from V and 8 bases from J, the gap between germline ends came to 27 bases. Germline V lookup: CDR1 MNHNY, CDR2 SVGAGI (reference sequence). The DNA of the CDR3 is TGTGCCAGCAGTGCTTACCCTGTCGGCGCGGGTCCTGCAGGGGAGCTGTTTTTT. Translating it yields CASSAYPVGAGPAGELFF.

This clonotype occurred a few times. J is TRBJ2-2 and V is TRBV6-5; TRBD2 agrees at 10 bases. The junction had 19 bases not matched to a gene; V was cut back by 6 bases and J by 0 bases. Per germline, CDR1 MNHEY and CDR2 SVGAGI. CDR3 length equals 21 residues. CDR3 nucleotide sequence: TGTGCCAGCAGAAACGTAGCGGGGGGACGGACCCGCTTATCGAACACCGGGGAGCTGTTTTTT. Protein: CASRNVAGGRTRLSNTGELFF.

This clonotype occurred once. The chain couples TRBV12-3 or TRBV12-4 to TRBJ2-1, with 12 nucleotides matching TRBD2. The V gene end was trimmed by 1 base and the J gene end by 8 bases; junction bases not matched to a gene: 6. The CDR3 contains 16 residues. In DNA form, the CDR3 reads TGTGCCAGCAGTTTAGTTGGACTAGCGGGGCTGGATGAGCAGTTCTTC. Protein sequence: CASSLVGLAGLDEQFF.

The rearrangement joins TRBV9 to TRBJ2-5; tentatively, D is TRBD2 (6 bases). V dropped 2 bases and J dropped 4 bases, with 12 bases sitting between them. This CDR3 is built from 14 residues. Germline V gene sequence: CDR1 SGDLS, CDR2 YYNGEE. In nucleotides, the CDR3 is TGTGCCAGCAGCGTCCAACTGGGGGGAGAGACCCAGTACTTC. Protein sequence: CASSVQLGGETQYF.

This clonotype was detected a few times. CDR3 amino acids: CASSTGGGGLANEKLFF. In DNA, the CDR3 is TGTGCCAGCAGCACGGGGGGCGGGGGTCTGGCTAATGAAAAACTGTTTTTT. The rearrangement links TRBV7-9 to TRBJ1-4; D is perhaps TRBD1 (6 bases). The germline V gene has CDR1 SEHNR and CDR2 FQNEAQ (reference sequence). The CDR3 runs to 17 residues. V was cut by 5 bases and J by 3 bases, with 19 bases left in between. The complete variable domain, with remaining parts taken from reference TRBV7-9 and TRBJ1-4, reads DTGVSQNPRHKITKRGQNVTFRCDPISEHNRLYWYRQTLGQGPEFLTYFQNEAQLEKSRLLSDRFSAERPKGSFSTLEIQRTEQGDSAMYLCASSTGGGGLANEKLFFGSGTQLSVL.

The chain carries TRBV4-3 and TRBJ2-1; 7 positions match TRBD1. The trim removed 6 bases at V and 7 bases at J, leaving 3 bases unmatched. CDR3 length equals 12 residues. Germline V gene data show CDR1 as LGHNA and CDR2 as YSLEER. Here the CDR3 reads CASRGDSNEQFF. The CDR3 region has the DNA TGCGCCAGCAGGGGGGACAGTAATGAGCAGTTCTTC.

There are a few counts of this clonotype. V gene TRBV6-5 combines with J gene TRBJ1-1, with 7 bases aligning to TRBD1. The CDR3 has 13 residues. Germline CDR1 reads MNHEY; CDR2 reads SVGAGI. V was clipped by 4 bases and J by 6 bases; unmatched bases: 5. CDR3 in amino acids: CASSLQGWAEAFF. CDR3 DNA: TGTGCCAGCAGTTTACAGGGGTGGGCTGAAGCTTTCTTT.

V gene TRBV6-2 or TRBV6-3 combines with J gene TRBJ2-3, with D tentatively TRBD1 (6 bases). CDR3 length: 14 amino acids. The V gene lost 5 bases and the J gene lost 6 bases, with 15 bases spanning the gap. Germline CDR1 MNHEY, CDR2 SVGEGT. In DNA, the CDR3 is TGTGCCAGCAGTCCAGCGGACAGTTCCGATACGCAGTATTTT. It translates to CASSPADSSDTQYF.

The V gene is TRBV5-1, the J gene TRBJ1-5; D remains unclear. Between the trimmed V and J ends, which lost 0 bases and 6 bases, there was a span of 10 bases. The CDR3 has 14 residues. Germline values: CDR1 SGHRS, CDR2 YFSETQ. Here the CDR3 DNA reads TGCGCCAGCAGCTTGGATTCGGGCGGTCAGCCCCAGCATTTT. This translates into CASSLDSGGQPQHF.

This clonotype was seen only once. V and J are TRBV29-1 and TRBJ1-4; no clear D. V was shortened by 4 bases and J by 2 bases, with 11 bases between the two germline ends. This CDR3 has 14 residues. From germline, CDR1 is SQVTM and CDR2 ANQGSEA. The CDR3: CSVAPFATNEKLFF. CDR3 coding DNA: TGCAGCGTTGCCCCGTTTGCCACTAATGAAAAACTGTTTTTT.

This clonotype has only a few counts. The J gene is TRBJ1-1, the V gene TRBV12-3 or TRBV12-4; D is uncertain. The V end lost 6 bases, the J end lost 3 bases, and 11 bases lay between the germline ends. The CDR3 covers 13 residues. The CDR3 spells CASSPSPHTEAFF. DNA of the CDR3: TGTGCCAGCAGCCCGTCCCCCCACACTGAAGCTTTCTTT.

Worth noting for this clonotype: At one boundary the junction diverges from the germline segment, which might be a read error. The chain is built from TRBV5-1 and TRBJ2-1, with D perhaps matching TRBD2 (7 bases). The CDR3 runs 16 residues. CDR1 is SGHRS, CDR2 YFSETQ, per germline. The CDR3, as DNA: TGCGCCAGCAGGTTGGAAGGGGGGGCTGGTTACAATGAGCAGTTCTTC. Residues: CASRLEGGAGYNEQFF.

A remark on this clonotype: At one end the junction does not follow the germline gene, possibly because of a read error. The V and J genes are TRBV11-2 and TRBJ2-7, with a tentative D call TRBD2 (5 bases). The CDR3 contains 15 residues. CDR1 is SGHAT and CDR2 is FQNNGV in the germline V gene. The CDR3: CASSLETGVVFGLIF. The CDR3 bases are TGTGCCAGCAGCTTGGAGACTGGGGTTGTATTCGGACTCATATTC.

The chain combines TRBV14 with TRBJ2-7; D is possibly TRBD1 (5 bases). V gave up 4 bases and J gave up 6 bases, with 16 bases separating them. The CDR3 length is 14 residues. The germline CDR1 and CDR2 sequences are SGHDN and FVKESK. The CDR3 protein is CASSPRVGPSEQYF. As DNA, the CDR3 is TGTGCCAGCAGCCCCAGGGTCGGGCCCTCCGAGCAGTACTTC. Together with reference TRBV14 and TRBJ2-7, the CDR3 gives the full variable domain: EAGVTQFPSHSVIEKGQTVTLRCDPISGHDNLYWYRRVMGKEIKFLLHFVKESKQDESGMPNNRFLAERTGGTYSTLKVQPAELEDSGVYFCASSPRVGPSEQYFGPGTRLTVT.

The chain carries TRBV25-1 and TRBJ2-5, with D possibly matching TRBD2 (6 bases). The CDR3 covers 14 residues. Trimming cost V 1 base and J 5 bases, with 11 bases left between them. Germline V lookup: CDR1 MGHDK, CDR2 SYGVNS. CDR3 DNA: TGTGCCAGCAGTGAATGGAGGGAATCGGAGACCCAGTACTTC. It encodes CASSEWRESETQYF. The full variable domain, its missing parts supplied by reference TRBV25-1 and TRBJ2-5, is EADIYQTPRYLVIGTGKKITLECSQTMGHDKMYWYQQDPGMELHLIHYSYGVNSTEKGDLSSESTVSRIRTEHFPLTLESARPSHTSQYLCASSEWRESETQYFGPGTRLLVL.

This clonotype was observed a few times. The rearrangement links TRBV28 to TRBJ2-7; D uncertain. Germline V lookup: CDR1 MDHEN, CDR2 SYDVKM. The germline V and J ends were trimmed by 6 bases and 3 bases, with 6 bases remaining between them. This CDR3 region has 11 residues. The CDR3 region has the DNA TGTGCCAGCAGCGGACGCTACGAGCAGTACGTC. Its protein product is CASSGRYEQYV.

This clonotype appeared many times. The gene calls are TRBV4-1 and TRBJ2-7; the D gene is possibly TRBD1 (6 bases). This CDR3 spans 13 amino acids. Germline V gene lookup returns CDR1 MGHRA and CDR2 YSYEKL. Trimming took off 4 bases at V and 3 bases at J, with 10 bases between the two ends. The CDR3 loop is CASSLRTVYEQYF. The CDR3 bases are TGCGCCAGCAGCCTGCGGACAGTCTACGAGCAGTACTTC.

This clonotype was seen a handful of times. The rearrangement links TRBV6-2 or TRBV6-3 to TRBJ2-7; D is unresolved. CDR3 length equals 12 residues. V lost 6 bases, J lost 5 bases, and 11 bases lay in between. The germline CDR1 and CDR2 sequences are MNHEY and SVGEGT. The DNA of the CDR3 is TGTGCCAGCAGCTACAGCGTGGACGAGCAGTACTTC. Translation gives CASSYSVDEQYF.

The chain combines TRBV6-5 with TRBJ2-7; a weak D match, TRBD1 (6 bases). The CDR3 length is 14 residues. V was trimmed by 2 bases and J by 6 bases, leaving 14 bases between them. CDR1 and CDR2 (germline): MNHEY, SVGAGI. The CDR3 region is CASSYGQLGGEQYF. Written as DNA, the CDR3 is TGTGCCAGCAGTTACGGACAGCTCGGCGGCGAGCAGTACTTC.

At least ten counts were recorded for this clonotype. The chain carries TRBV7-2 and TRBJ2-5; D remains unclear. Trimming shortened V by 2 bases and J by 7 bases, and 8 bases separated the two germline ends. The germline V gene has CDR1 SGHTA and CDR2 FQGNSA. This CDR3 contains 12 residues. The CDR3 protein is CASSLIVGTQYF. Written as DNA, the CDR3 is TGTGCCAGCAGCTTAATTGTAGGGACCCAGTACTTC.

The chain employs TRBV28 and TRBJ1-2; TRBD1 is a possible D gene (5 bases). The CDR3 totals 14 residues. Germline CDR1 is MDHEN and CDR2 is SYDVKM. V gave up 8 bases and J gave up 7 bases, with 20 bases separating them. The CDR3 DNA reads as TGTGCCAGCGGGCGAGGGACCGCACTCGGTGGCTACACCTTC. It is translated as CASGRGTALGGYTF.

The chain combines TRBV18 with TRBJ1-3; no clear D. This CDR3 has 13 amino acids. Trimming removed 2 bases at V and 4 bases at J, with 6 bases between. Germline loops: CDR1 KGHSH, CDR2 LQKENI. The CDR3 spells CASSPAGGNTIYF. DNA of the CDR3: TGTGCCAGCTCACCAGCGGGCGGAAACACCATATATTTT.

V gene TRBV4-1 combines with J gene TRBJ2-2; D gene uncertain. The V end was cut by 6 bases, the J end by 4 bases, with 12 bases between. Per the germline V gene, CDR1 is MGHRA and CDR2 is YSYEKL. This CDR3 spans 14 amino acids. CDR3 DNA: TGCGCCAGCAGAACAATTGACGGCACCGGGGAGCTGTTTTTT. Translated: CASRTIDGTGELFF.

The rearrangement links TRBV7-2 to TRBJ2-5; TRBD1 might be the D (6 bases). V was shortened by 3 bases and J by 1 base, with 9 bases between the two germline ends. CDR1 is SGHTA, CDR2 FQGNSA, per germline. The CDR3 length is 14 residues. The CDR3 coding sequence is TGTGCCAGCAGCTTCCAGACAGGCCAAGAGACCCAGTACTTC. It translates to CASSFQTGQETQYF.